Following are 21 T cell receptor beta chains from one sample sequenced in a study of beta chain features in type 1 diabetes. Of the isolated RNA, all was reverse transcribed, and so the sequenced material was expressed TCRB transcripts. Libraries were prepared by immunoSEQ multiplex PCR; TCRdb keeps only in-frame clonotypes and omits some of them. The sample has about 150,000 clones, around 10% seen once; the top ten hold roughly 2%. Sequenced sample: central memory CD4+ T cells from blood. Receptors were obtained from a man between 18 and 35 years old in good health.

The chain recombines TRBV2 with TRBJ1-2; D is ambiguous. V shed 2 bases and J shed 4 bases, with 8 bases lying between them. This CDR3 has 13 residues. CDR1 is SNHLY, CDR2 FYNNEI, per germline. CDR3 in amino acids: CASSERRSYGYTF. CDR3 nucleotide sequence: TGTGCCAGCAGTGAAAGGAGATCCTATGGCTACACCTTC.

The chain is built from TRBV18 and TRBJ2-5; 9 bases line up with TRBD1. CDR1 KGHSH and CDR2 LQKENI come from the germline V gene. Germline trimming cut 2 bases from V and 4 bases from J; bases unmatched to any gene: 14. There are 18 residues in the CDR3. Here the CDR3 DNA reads TGTGCCAGCTCACCAATGAGTGGGACAGGGTATCGAGGAGAGACCCAGTACTTC. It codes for CASSPMSGTGYRGETQYF.

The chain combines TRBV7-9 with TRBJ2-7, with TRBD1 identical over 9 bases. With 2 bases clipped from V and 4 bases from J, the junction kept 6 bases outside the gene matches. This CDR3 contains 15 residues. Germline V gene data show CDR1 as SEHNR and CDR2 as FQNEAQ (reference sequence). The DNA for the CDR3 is TGTGCCAGCAGCTTATACGGACAGGGGAAGTACGAGCAGTACTTC. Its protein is CASSLYGQGKYEQYF. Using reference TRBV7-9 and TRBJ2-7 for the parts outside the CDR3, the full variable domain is DTGVSQNPRHKITKRGQNVTFRCDPISEHNRLYWYRQTLGQGPEFLTYFQNEAQLEKSRLLSDRFSAERPKGSFSTLEIQRTEQGDSAMYLCASSLYGQGKYEQYFGPGTRLTVT.

Written as DNA, the CDR3 is TGTGCCAGCAGCCGAGCGGGAGGGTGGCAGTTCTTC. Translating it yields CASSRAGGWQFF. The chain links TRBV9 to TRBJ2-1; TRBD2 agrees at 10 bases. The V and J ends lost 4 bases and 12 bases, in that order; junction bases with no gene match: 4. CDR3 size: 12 residues. Per germline, CDR1 SGDLS and CDR2 YYNGEE.

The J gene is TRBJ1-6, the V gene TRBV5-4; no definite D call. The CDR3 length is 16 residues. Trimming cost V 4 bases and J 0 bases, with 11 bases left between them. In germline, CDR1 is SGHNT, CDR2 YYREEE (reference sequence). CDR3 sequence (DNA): TGTGCCAGCAGCCACGGCTTTAGCTCCTATAATTCACCCCTCCACTTT. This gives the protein CASSHGFSSYNSPLHF.

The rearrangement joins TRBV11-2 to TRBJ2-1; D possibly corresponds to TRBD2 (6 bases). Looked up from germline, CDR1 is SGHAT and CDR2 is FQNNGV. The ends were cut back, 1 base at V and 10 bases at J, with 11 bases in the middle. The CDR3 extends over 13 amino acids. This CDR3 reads CASSLAAGREQFF. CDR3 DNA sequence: TGTGCCAGCAGCTTAGCCGCAGGGAGGGAGCAGTTCTTC.

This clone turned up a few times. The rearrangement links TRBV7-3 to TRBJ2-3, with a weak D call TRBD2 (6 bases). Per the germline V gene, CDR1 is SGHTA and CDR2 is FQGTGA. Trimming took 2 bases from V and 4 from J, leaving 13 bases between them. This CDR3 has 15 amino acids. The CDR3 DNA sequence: TGTGCCAGCAGCTTATGGCGGGGCAGCTCAGATACGCAGTATTTT. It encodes CASSLWRGSSDTQYF. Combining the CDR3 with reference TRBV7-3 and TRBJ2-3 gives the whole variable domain GAGVSQTPSNKVTEKGKYVELRCDPISGHTALYWYRQSLGQGPEFLIYFQGTGAADDSGLPNDRFFAVRPEGSVSTLKIQRTERGDSAVYLCASSLWRGSSDTQYFGPGTRLTVL.

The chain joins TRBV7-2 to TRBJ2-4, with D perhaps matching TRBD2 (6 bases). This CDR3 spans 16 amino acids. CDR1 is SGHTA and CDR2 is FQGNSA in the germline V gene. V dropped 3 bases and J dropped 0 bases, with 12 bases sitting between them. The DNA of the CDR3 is TGTGCCAGCAGCTTCACTAGCAACCTAGCCAAAAACATTCAGTACTTC. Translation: CASSFTSNLAKNIQYF.

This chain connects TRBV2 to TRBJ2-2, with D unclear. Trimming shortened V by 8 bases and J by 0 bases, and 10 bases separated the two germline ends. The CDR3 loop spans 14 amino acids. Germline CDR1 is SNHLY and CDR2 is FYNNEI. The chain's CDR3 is CASRPDPNTGELFF. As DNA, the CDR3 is TGTGCCAGCCGGCCAGACCCGAACACCGGGGAGCTGTTTTTT. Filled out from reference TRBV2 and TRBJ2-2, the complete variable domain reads EPEVTQTPSHQVTQMGQEVILRCVPISNHLYFYWYRQILGQKVEFLVSFYNNEISEKSEIFDDQFSVERPDGSNFTLKIRSTKLEDSAMYFCASRPDPNTGELFFGEGSRLTVL.

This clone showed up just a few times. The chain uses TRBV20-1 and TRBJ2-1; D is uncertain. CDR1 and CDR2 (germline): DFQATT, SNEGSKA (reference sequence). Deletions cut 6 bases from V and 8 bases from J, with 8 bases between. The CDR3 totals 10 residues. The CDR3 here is CSAIDYEQFF. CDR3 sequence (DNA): TGCAGTGCGATAGACTATGAGCAGTTCTTC.

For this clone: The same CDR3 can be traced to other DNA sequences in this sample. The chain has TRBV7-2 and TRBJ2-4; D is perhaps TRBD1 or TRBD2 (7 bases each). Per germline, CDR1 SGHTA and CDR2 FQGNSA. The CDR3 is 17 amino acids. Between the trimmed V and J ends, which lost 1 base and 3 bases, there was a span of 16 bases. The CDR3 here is CASSLVVGRGGKNIQYF. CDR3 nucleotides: TGTGCCAGCAGCTTAGTAGTGGGCAGGGGGGGCAAAAACATTCAGTACTTC.

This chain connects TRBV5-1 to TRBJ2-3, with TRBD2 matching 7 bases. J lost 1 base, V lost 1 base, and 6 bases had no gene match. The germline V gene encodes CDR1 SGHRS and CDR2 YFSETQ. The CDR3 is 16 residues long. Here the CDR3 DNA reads TGCGCCAGCAGCTTGTTGCTAGCGGCTCGCACAGATACGCAGTATTTT. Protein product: CASSLLLAARTDTQYF.

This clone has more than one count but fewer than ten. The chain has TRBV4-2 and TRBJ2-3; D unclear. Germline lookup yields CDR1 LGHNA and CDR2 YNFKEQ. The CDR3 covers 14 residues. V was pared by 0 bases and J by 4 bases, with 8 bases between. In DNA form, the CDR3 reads TGTGCCAGCAGCCAAGAACCTCGGGCAGATACGCAGTATTTT. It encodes CASSQEPRADTQYF.

CDR3 protein: CASSLVVGGPTNTGELFF. DNA of the CDR3: TGTGCCAGCAGCTTAGTCGTGGGAGGGCCCACGAACACCGGGGAGCTGTTTTTT. This chain connects TRBV7-2 to TRBJ2-2; 7 bases are shared with TRBD2. Per germline, CDR1 SGHTA and CDR2 FQGNSA. V lost 1 base to trimming and J lost 0 bases; unmatched junction nucleotides: 8. The CDR3 extends over 18 amino acids.

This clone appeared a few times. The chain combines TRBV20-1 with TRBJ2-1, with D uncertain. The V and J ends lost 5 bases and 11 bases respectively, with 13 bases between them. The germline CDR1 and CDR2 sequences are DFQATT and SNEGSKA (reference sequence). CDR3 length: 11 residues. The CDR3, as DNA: TGCAGTGCTCCGCGTCGCGGACAGCAGTTCTTC. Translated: CSAPRRGQQFF.

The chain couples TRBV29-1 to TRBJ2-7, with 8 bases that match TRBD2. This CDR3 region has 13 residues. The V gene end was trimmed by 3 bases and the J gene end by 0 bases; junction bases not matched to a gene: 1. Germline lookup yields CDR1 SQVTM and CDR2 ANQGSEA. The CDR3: CSVDRGGSYEQYF. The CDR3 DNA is TGCAGCGTTGATCGGGGGGGCTCCTACGAGCAGTACTTC.

As DNA, the CDR3 is TGTGCCACCAGCAGAGTAGGGCCAAATGAAAAACTGTTTTTT. It is translated as CATSRVGPNEKLFF. This chain joins TRBV15 and TRBJ1-4; D gene unclear. Germline values: CDR1 LNHNV, CDR2 YYDKDF (reference sequence). Trimming pared 1 base from V and 5 bases from J, leaving 8 bases between. This CDR3 comprises 14 residues.

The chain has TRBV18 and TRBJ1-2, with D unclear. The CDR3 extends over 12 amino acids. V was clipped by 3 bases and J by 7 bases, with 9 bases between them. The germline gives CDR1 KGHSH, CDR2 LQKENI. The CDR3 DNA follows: TGTGCCAGCTCACCGCCCTCGGGTGGCTACACCTTC. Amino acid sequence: CASSPPSGGYTF.

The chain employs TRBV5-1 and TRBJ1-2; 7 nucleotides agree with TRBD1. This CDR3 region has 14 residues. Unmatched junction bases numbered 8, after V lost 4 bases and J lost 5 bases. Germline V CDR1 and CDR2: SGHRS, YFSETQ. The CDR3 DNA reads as TGCGCCAGCAGCGAGGCGGGACAGCCATATGGCTACACCTTC. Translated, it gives CASSEAGQPYGYTF. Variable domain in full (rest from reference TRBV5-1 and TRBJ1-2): KAGVTQTPRYLIKTRGQQVTLSCSPISGHRSVSWYQQTPGQGLQFLFEYFSETQRNKGNFPGRFSGRQFSNSRSEMNVSTLELGDSALYLCASSEAGQPYGYTFGSGTRLTVV.

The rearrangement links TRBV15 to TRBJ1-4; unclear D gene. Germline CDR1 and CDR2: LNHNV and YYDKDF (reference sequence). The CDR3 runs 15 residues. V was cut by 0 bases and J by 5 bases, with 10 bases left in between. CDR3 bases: TGTGCCACCAGCAGAGACAAGGGCCTGAATGAAAAACTGTTTTTT. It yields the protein CATSRDKGLNEKLFF.

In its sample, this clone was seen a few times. The CDR3 sequence is CASKSGTTSSYEQYF. Here the CDR3 DNA reads TGTGCCAGCAAAAGCGGGACGACAAGCTCCTACGAGCAGTACTTC. The J gene is TRBJ2-5, the V gene TRBV5-4; 7 bases match TRBD2. With the DNA end fitting TRBJ2-7 better, the J assignment may be wrong. The CDR3 totals 15 residues. The V gene's germline CDR1 is SGHNT and CDR2 YYREEE (reference sequence).